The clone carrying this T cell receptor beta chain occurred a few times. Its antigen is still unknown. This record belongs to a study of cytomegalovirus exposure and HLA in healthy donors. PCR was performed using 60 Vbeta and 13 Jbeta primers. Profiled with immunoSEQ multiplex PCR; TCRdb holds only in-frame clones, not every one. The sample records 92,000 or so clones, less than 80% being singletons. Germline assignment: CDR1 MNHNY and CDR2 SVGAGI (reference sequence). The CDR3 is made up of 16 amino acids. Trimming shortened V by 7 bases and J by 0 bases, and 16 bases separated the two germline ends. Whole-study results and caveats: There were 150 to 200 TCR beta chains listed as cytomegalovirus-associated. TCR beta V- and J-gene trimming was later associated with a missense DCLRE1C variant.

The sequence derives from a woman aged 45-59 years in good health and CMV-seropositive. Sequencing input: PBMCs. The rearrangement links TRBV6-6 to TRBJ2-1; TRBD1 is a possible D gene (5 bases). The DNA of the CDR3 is TGTGCCAGCACCAAGGGGCCGTTCAGCTCCTACAATGAGCAGTTCTTC. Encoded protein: CASTKGPFSSYNEQFF.